The clone carrying this TCR beta chain came up a few times. Within the sample, other DNA sequences also encode this same CDR3. These data belong to a study of shared clonotypes between healthy human individuals. Assay used: immunoSEQ multiplex PCR; TCRdb lists only in-frame clones, some missing. The sample carries about 960,000 clones, over 75% recorded once. This CDR3 comprises 11 residues. Between the trimmed V and J ends, which lost 0 bases and 8 bases, there was a span of 2 bases. The germline CDR1 and CDR2 sequences are SGHRS and YFSETQ. The sequence was collected from a man between 18 and 29 years old in good health. This chain links TRBV5-1 with TRBJ2-2, with D uncertain. The sequenced material came from memory CD4+ T cells sorted from blood. Stated subset: CD45RA-negative fraction. CDR3 nucleotide sequence: TGCGCCAGCAGCTTGGAGGGGGAGCTGTTTTTT. It translates to CASSLEGELFF. The full variable domain, completed using reference TRBV5-1 and TRBJ2-2, is KAGVTQTPRYLIKTRGQQVTLSCSPISGHRSVSWYQQTPGQGLQFLFEYFSETQRNKGNFPGRFSGRQFSNSRSEMNVSTLELGDSALYLCASSLEGELFFGEGSRLTVL.